This paragraph covers one T cell receptor (beta chain) sequence. Its antigen is as yet unknown. The data are from a study of T-cell reconstitution after alpha-beta-depleted transplantation in children. General study points: Reports say that about two months after transplant, the alpha-beta T cells came out of several hundred graft clones that had expanded.

As it was prepared, the TCRbeta library received unique molecular identifiers. TCRdb passed the PCR reads through MiXCR, listing each CDR3 protein once. The table lists roughly 310,000 distinct CDR3 sequences, approximately 23% of them singletons. Germline V CDR1 and CDR2: LNHNV, YYDKDF (reference sequence). V lost 1 base to trimming and J lost 0 bases, with 10 bases between them. The CDR3 covers 16 residues. This chain connects TRBV15 to TRBJ2-1, with a tentative D call TRBD2 (6 bases). Sequencing was performed on PBMCs, mostly from graft donor cells, taken 180 days after TCRalphabeta/CD19-depleted stem cell transplant. The TCR sequence derives from a male patient younger than 18 who had a stem cell transplant for acute lymphoblastic leukemia, so the T cells may come from the graft donor. The CDR3 coding sequence is TGTGCCACCAGCAGAGCGGGAGAATCCTCCTACAATGAGCAGTTCTTC. Translated: CATSRAGESSYNEQFF.